The 21 T cell receptor beta chains below all came from one sample that was sequenced in a study of Ad26.COV2.S vaccination and SARS-CoV-2 variants listed by TCRdb under 2021. The time point label, as the study defines it: individuals recovered from natural SARS-CoV-2 infection. The library was built by means of the immunoSEQ multiplex PCR assay. Sourced from immuneACCESS, this table was stored by TCRdb with only in-frame sequences that have V and J called. A share of the clones is absent; for the studies checked, an unresolved V gene accounts for under half, and the remainder has no known explanation. The table for this sample lists 120,000 to 150,000 clones; 86% of them were counted only once. The ten largest clonotypes hold 4.5% to 6% of the sample. The source was peripheral blood, collected after recovery from COVID-19. These receptors were collected from a human donor who had recovered from COVID-19.

This clone was seen only once. The J gene is TRBJ2-7, the V gene TRBV6-5; 7 bases line up with TRBD1. Germline CDR1 MNHEY, CDR2 SVGAGI. The CDR3 loop spans 16 amino acids. V was pared by 0 bases and J by 0 bases, with 5 bases of the junction left unmatched. The CDR3 region has the DNA TGTGCCAGCAGTTACTCGAGAGGGGGCGCCTCCTACGAGCAGTACTTC. This encodes CASSYSRGGASYEQYF.

The J gene is TRBJ2-5, the V gene TRBV2; D perhaps matches TRBD1 (6 bases). The CDR3 covers 13 residues. V was trimmed by 8 bases and J by 1 base, leaving 11 bases between them. From germline, CDR1 is SNHLY and CDR2 FYNNEI. CDR3 protein: CASRQDLQETQYF. The CDR3 DNA follows: TGTGCCAGCCGACAGGACCTCCAAGAGACCCAGTACTTC.

The sample holds a few counts of this clone. The V call is TRBV11-2, the J call TRBJ1-6; 10 nucleotides match TRBD1. V shed 5 bases, J shed 7 bases, and the junction held 5 bases outside the gene matches. The CDR3 totals 15 residues. CDR1 is SGHAT, CDR2 FQNNGV, per germline. CDR3 region: CASSHGDRGNSPLHF. The DNA of the CDR3 is TGTGCCAGCAGCCACGGGGACAGGGGAAATTCACCCCTCCACTTT.

The rearrangement uses TRBV6-2 or TRBV6-3 and TRBJ1-6; D unclear. CDR3 length equals 19 residues. V dropped 0 bases and J dropped 3 bases, with 18 bases sitting between them. Germline V gives CDR1 MNHEY, CDR2 SVGEGT. This CDR3 is CASSYSRIAVEVYNSPLHF. The CDR3 DNA reads TGTGCCAGCAGTTACTCGCGGATAGCAGTGGAGGTCTATAATTCACCCCTCCACTTT.

The V gene is TRBV7-6, the J gene TRBJ2-3, with 8 nucleotides matching TRBD2. Germline CDR1 SGHVS, CDR2 FNYEAQ. V dropped 1 base and J dropped 1; count of bases not matched to a gene: 7. The CDR3 is 17 residues long. DNA for the CDR3: TGTGCCAGCAGCTTAGAAGGCTTTAGCGGGGGCACAGATACGCAGTATTTT. It specifies CASSLEGFSGGTDTQYF.

The chain combines TRBV30 with TRBJ2-3; 9 bases line up with TRBD2. Germline CDR1 is GTSNPN and CDR2 is SVGIG (reference sequence). V lost 2 bases to trimming and J lost 2 bases; unmatched junction nucleotides: 8. The CDR3 spans 16 residues. The DNA for the CDR3 is TGTGCCTGGAGTCCAGTCCTAGCGGGAATCACAGATACGCAGTATTTT. It yields the protein CAWSPVLAGITDTQYF.

J is TRBJ1-2 and V is TRBV30; TRBD1 agrees at 8 bases. CDR3 length: 15 amino acids. With V trimmed by 3 bases and J by 5 bases, 11 bases remained unmatched. Germline lookup yields CDR1 GTSNPN and CDR2 SVGIG (reference sequence). CDR3 DNA: TGTGCCTGGAGCAGAACAGGGGGGGAACCGTATGGCTACACCTTC. Translating gives CAWSRTGGEPYGYTF.

This clone was seen a single time. J is TRBJ1-1 and V is TRBV19; the D is unclear. Trimming cost V 7 bases and J 5 bases, with 23 bases left between them. Per germline, CDR1 LNHDA and CDR2 SQIVND (reference sequence). The CDR3 is made up of 16 amino acids. This CDR3 reads CASNPPGAASGTEAFF. DNA for the CDR3: TGTGCCAGTAATCCCCCAGGAGCTGCTTCGGGGACTGAAGCTTTCTTT. Based on the CDR3 plus reference TRBV19 and TRBJ1-1, the full variable domain is DGGITQSPKYLFRKEGQNVTLSCEQNLNHDAMYWYRQDPGQGLRLIYYSQIVNDFQKGDIAEGYSVSREKKESFPLTVTSAQKNPTAFYLCASNPPGAASGTEAFFGQGTRLTVV.

V gene TRBV3-1 (or the pseudogene TRBV3-2) combines with J gene TRBJ1-4; D remains ambiguous. CDR3 length: 18 residues. Trimming shortened V by 1 base and J by 0 bases, and 15 bases separated the two germline ends. Germline CDR1 and CDR2: LGHDT and YNNKEL (reference sequence). The CDR3 loop is CASSQAPPWRTTNEKLFF. The CDR3 DNA reads as TGTGCCAGCAGCCAAGCCCCGCCCTGGCGTACAACTAATGAAAAACTGTTTTTT.

The chain couples TRBV24-1 to TRBJ1-1; possible D gene TRBD1, 5 bases. V lost 5 bases and J 7 bases, leaving 16 bases between the germline ends. The CDR3 has 14 amino acids. Germline assignment: CDR1 KGHDR and CDR2 SFDVKD. The CDR3 nucleotides are TGTGCCACCAGTGGTCCTTCCGGGACGAGTGAAGCTTTCTTT. It translates to CATSGPSGTSEAFF.

The chain joins TRBV11-2 to TRBJ1-6; weak D call: TRBD1 (6 bases). CDR3 length equals 15 residues. The germline V and J ends were trimmed by 0 bases and 9 bases, with 12 bases remaining between them. Germline CDR1 and CDR2: SGHAT and FQNNGV. The CDR3 here is CASSLDRGFTSPLHF. The DNA of the CDR3 is TGTGCCAGCAGCTTAGACAGGGGATTTACTTCACCCCTCCACTTT. Based on the CDR3 plus reference TRBV11-2 and TRBJ1-6, the full variable domain is EAGVAQSPRYKIIEKRQSVAFWCNPISGHATLYWYQQILGQGPKLLIQFQNNGVVDDSQLPKDRFSAERLKGVDSTLKIQPAKLEDSAVYLCASSLDRGFTSPLHFGNGTRLTVT.

The chain combines TRBV2 with TRBJ2-7; a weak D match, TRBD1 (5 bases). This CDR3 has 12 residues. V lost 6 bases and J lost 3, with 9 bases in between. Germline-derived CDR1 and CDR2 are SNHLY and FYNNEI. The CDR3 is CASSSQGYEQYF. As DNA, the CDR3 is TGTGCCAGCAGCTCCCAGGGCTACGAGCAGTACTTC.

The rearrangement uses TRBV6-5 and TRBJ1-5; D not resolved. This CDR3 spans 14 amino acids. The germline V gene has CDR1 MNHEY and CDR2 SVGAGI. Trimming took 2 bases from V and 0 from J, leaving 5 bases between them. The CDR3 DNA reads as TGTGCCAGCAGTTACAGCCCTAGCAATCAGCCCCAGCATTTT. Residues: CASSYSPSNQPQHF.

The chain is built from TRBV28 and TRBJ1-1, with TRBD1 matching over 8 bases. Germline trimming cut 11 bases from V and 8 bases from J; bases unmatched to any gene: 16. Germline assignment: CDR1 MDHEN and CDR2 SYDVKM. The CDR3 is 14 amino acids. The CDR3 reads CAGKGRQGNLEAFF. As DNA, the CDR3 is TGTGCCGGAAAGGGAAGACAGGGGAATCTGGAAGCTTTCTTT.

V is TRBV2 and J is TRBJ2-7; D perhaps matches TRBD2 (6 bases). Germline CDR1 SNHLY, CDR2 FYNNEI. This CDR3 contains 14 residues. V lost 6 bases and J lost 2, with 14 bases in between. The CDR3 nucleotides read TGTGCCAGCAGCCCCGGGACTGTTACCTACGAGCAGTACTTC. It translates to CASSPGTVTYEQYF.

This chain links TRBV29-1 with TRBJ1-1; possibly TRBD1 for D (5 bases). Deletions cut 4 bases from V and 6 bases from J, with 6 bases between. CDR3 size: 10 residues. CDR1 is SQVTM and CDR2 is ANQGSEA in the germline V gene. The CDR3, as DNA: TGCAGCGTTGGGGACGCTGAAGCTTTCTTT. This translates into CSVGDAEAFF.

This rearrangement joins TRBV6-2 or TRBV6-3 to TRBJ1-4; D uncertain. V was cut by 6 bases and J by 0 bases, with 14 bases left in between. Germline V lookup: CDR1 MNHEY, CDR2 SVGEGT. This CDR3 spans 16 amino acids. The CDR3 nucleotides read TGTGCCAGCAGCCAACGGACGGCTGCAACTAATGAAAAACTGTTTTTT. As protein: CASSQRTAATNEKLFF.

This clone was detected only a few times. CDR3 loop: CASSIGTATNSQPQHF. CDR3 DNA: TGTGCCAGTAGTATAGGGACGGCGACAAACTCTCAGCCCCAGCATTTT. This chain uses TRBV19 with TRBJ1-5, with D uncertain. Trimming pared 1 base from V and 6 bases from J, leaving 16 bases between. Germline CDR1 is LNHDA and CDR2 is SQIVND (reference sequence). The CDR3 contains 16 residues.

J is TRBJ2-7 and V is TRBV7-2; D is unclear. Trimming pared 3 bases from V and 3 bases from J, leaving 12 bases between. CDR1 is SGHTA and CDR2 is FQGNSA in the germline V gene. The CDR3 has 14 amino acids. CDR3 coding DNA: TGTGCCAGCAGCTTCCCAAACCACCTCTACGAGCAGTACTTC. This encodes CASSFPNHLYEQYF.

The table lists this clone with a count of one. The rearrangement joins TRBV14 to TRBJ2-3; 8 bases are a match to TRBD2. This CDR3 spans 16 amino acids. With 4 bases clipped from V and 2 bases from J, the junction kept 8 bases outside the gene matches. The germline CDR1 and CDR2 sequences are SGHDN and FVKESK. CDR3 protein: CASSPLRGGSTDTQYF. In DNA form, the CDR3 reads TGTGCCAGCAGCCCCCTTCGGGGGGGCTCCACAGATACGCAGTATTTT. The full variable domain, its missing parts supplied by reference TRBV14 and TRBJ2-3, is EAGVTQFPSHSVIEKGQTVTLRCDPISGHDNLYWYRRVMGKEIKFLLHFVKESKQDESGMPNNRFLAERTGGTYSTLKVQPAELEDSGVYFCASSPLRGGSTDTQYFGPGTRLTVL.

The gene calls are TRBV19 and TRBJ2-3; 11 bases agree with TRBD2. CDR3 length equals 17 residues. Losses at the gene ends were 5 bases for V and 4 bases for J; bases not matched to a gene: 11. CDR1 is LNHDA and CDR2 is SQIVND in the germline V gene (reference sequence). CDR3 in DNA: TGTGCCAGTAGTTTCCTTAGCGGGGGGGCCCTTCCAGATACGCAGTATTTT. It encodes CASSFLSGGALPDTQYF.